Listed here are 24 T cell receptor beta chains from one sample, sequenced in a study of blood T cell repertoires in COVID-19. Profiling relied on immunoSEQ multiplex PCR, and the TCRdb table lists in-frame clones only, not all of them. The data contain 160,000 or so clones, 82% of them singletons. Input material: PBMCs or T cells enriched from blood (not recorded which). The receptors stem from a man in his fifties or sixties who had recovered from COVID-19.

The rearrangement uses TRBV18 and TRBJ2-1; D gene ambiguous. Between the trimmed V and J ends, which lost 6 bases and 0 bases, there was a span of 15 bases. The CDR3 extends over 16 amino acids. Germline-derived CDR1 and CDR2 are KGHSH and LQKENI. In DNA form, the CDR3 reads TGTGCCAGCTCTCTGGCGGCGTCGAGCTCCTACAATGAGCAGTTCTTC. It is translated as CASSLAASSSYNEQFF.

The V and J genes are TRBV5-4 and TRBJ1-1, with TRBD1 matching 7 bases. V was pared by 4 bases and J by 1 base, with 10 bases of the junction left unmatched. There are 16 residues in the CDR3. CDR1 and CDR2 (germline): SGHNT, YYREEE (reference sequence). CDR3 protein: CASSGTVGSGNTEAFF. The CDR3 region has the DNA TGTGCCAGCAGCGGGACAGTAGGTTCAGGGAACACTGAAGCTTTCTTT. Full variable domain (outside the CDR3, taken from reference TRBV5-4 and TRBJ1-1): ETGVTQSPTHLIKTRGQQVTLRCSSQSGHNTVSWYQQALGQGPQFIFQYYREEENGRGNFPPRFSGLQFPNYSSELNVNALELDDSALYLCASSGTVGSGNTEAFFGQGTRLTVV.

The chain joins TRBV6-5 to TRBJ2-2; TRBD1 matches at 8 bases. J lost 6 bases, V lost 7 bases, and 7 bases had no gene match. This CDR3 comprises 14 residues. Germline V gene data show CDR1 as MNHEY and CDR2 as SVGAGI. The CDR3 bases are TGTGCCAGCAAAACAGGGGGTTGGGCCGGGGAGCTGTTTTTT. Its translation: CASKTGGWAGELFF.

The chain uses TRBV12-3 or TRBV12-4 and TRBJ2-1; D unclear. The V and J ends lost 2 bases and 6 bases respectively, with 5 bases between them. The CDR3 is 12 amino acids. CDR3 DNA: TGTGCCAGCAGTTTAATTATCAATGAGCAGTTCTTC. This translates into CASSLIINEQFF.

This chain connects TRBV5-5 to TRBJ1-2; possibly TRBD1 for D (5 bases). This CDR3 spans 18 amino acids. CDR1 and CDR2 from the germline V gene are SGHKS and YYEKEE (reference sequence). Trimming took off 5 bases at V and 0 bases at J, with 23 bases between the two ends. CDR3 in amino acids: CASRPREGTRTANYGYTF. The CDR3 DNA reads TGTGCCAGCAGGCCCAGGGAGGGAACGCGCACAGCTAACTATGGCTACACCTTC.

The CDR3 is CAWSARQILDTQYF. CDR3 nucleotides: TGTGCCTGGAGTGCTAGACAGATTTTAGATACGCAGTATTTT. V gene TRBV30 combines with J gene TRBJ2-3, with D possibly matching TRBD1 (5 bases). The CDR3 extends over 14 amino acids. Trimming removed 1 base at V and 5 bases at J, with 13 bases between. CDR1 GTSNPN and CDR2 SVGIG come from the germline V gene (reference sequence). The complete variable domain, with remaining parts taken from reference TRBV30 and TRBJ2-3, reads SQTIHQWPATLVQPVGSPLSLECTVEGTSNPNLYWYRQAAGRGLQLLFYSVGIGQISSEVPQNLSASRPQDRQFILSSKKLLLSDSGFYLCAWSARQILDTQYFGPGTRLTVL.

J is TRBJ2-2 and V is TRBV11-2; TRBD1 might be the D (6 bases). The germline V gene encodes CDR1 SGHAT and CDR2 FQNNGV. This CDR3 is built from 14 residues. V was trimmed by 5 bases and J by 6 bases, leaving 13 bases between them. The DNA for the CDR3 is TGTGCCAGCAGCCCACAGGGAGTCCCCGGGGAGCTGTTTTTT. It specifies CASSPQGVPGELFF.

The DNA for the CDR3 is TGTGCCACCAGCACCTCAGGTATCACTAATGAAAAACTGTTTTTT. Residues: CATSTSGITNEKLFF. The rearrangement links TRBV15 to TRBJ1-4, with D hard to call. This CDR3 has 15 residues. Germline V gene lookup returns CDR1 LNHNV and CDR2 YYDKDF (reference sequence). Deletions cut 4 bases from V and 2 bases from J, with 11 bases between.

The chain joins TRBV7-2 to TRBJ2-1; 7 bases fit TRBD2. Losses at the gene ends were 2 bases for V and 2 bases for J; bases not matched to a gene: 6. The CDR3 has 16 amino acids. Germline V CDR1 and CDR2: SGHTA, FQGNSA. CDR3 nucleotides: TGTGCCAGCAGCTTAAGTTCGGCGGGGGCCTACAATGAGCAGTTCTTC. Protein: CASSLSSAGAYNEQFF. The full variable domain, in which reference TRBV7-2 and TRBJ2-1 provide the parts outside the CDR3, is GAGVSQSPSNKVTEKGKDVELRCDPISGHTALYWYRQSLGQGLEFLIYFQGNSAPDKSGLPSDRFSAERTGGSVSTLTIQRTQQEDSAVYLCASSLSSAGAYNEQFFGPGTRLTVL.

The gene calls are TRBV27 and TRBJ2-7, with 7 bases matching TRBD2. The CDR3 extends over 16 amino acids. J lost 2 bases, V lost 8 bases, and 15 bases had no gene match. Per germline, CDR1 MNHEY and CDR2 SMNVEV (reference sequence). The CDR3 nucleotides read TGTGCCAGCCAAGCCCGAGGGAGCGGGAACACCTACGAGCAGTACTTC. Translation: CASQARGSGNTYEQYF.

The chain employs TRBV9 and TRBJ2-1; TRBD1 is a possible D gene (5 bases). CDR1 is SGDLS and CDR2 is YYNGEE in the germline V gene. The CDR3 has 15 residues. The ends were cut back, 0 bases at V and 5 bases at J, with 12 bases in the middle. CDR3 nucleotides: TGTGCCAGCAGCGTAGGGGGCTCTCACAACAATGAGCAGTTCTTC. This gives the protein CASSVGGSHNNEQFF.

The rearrangement joins TRBV19 to TRBJ2-3, with D unresolved. The V gene lost 7 bases and the J gene lost 1 base, with 9 bases spanning the gap. The V gene's germline CDR1 is LNHDA and CDR2 SQIVND (reference sequence). This CDR3 is built from 13 residues. The CDR3 bases are TGTGCCAGTAACCCCCCGGGCACAGATACGCAGTATTTT. This encodes CASNPPGTDTQYF.

The chain has TRBV5-4 and TRBJ1-3, with D possibly matching TRBD1 (6 bases). The CDR3 has 14 residues. The germline V and J ends were trimmed by 4 bases and 4 bases, with 12 bases remaining between them. The germline CDR1 and CDR2 sequences are SGHNT and YYREEE (reference sequence). CDR3 DNA sequence: TGTGCCAGCAGCCAACAGGGTGGGGGAAACACCATATATTTT. Amino acid sequence: CASSQQGGGNTIYF.

The V and J genes are TRBV19 and TRBJ1-2, with a tentative D call TRBD1 (5 bases). Germline V gene data show CDR1 as LNHDA and CDR2 as SQIVND (reference sequence). This CDR3 region has 11 residues. Trimming took off 6 bases at V and 8 bases at J, with 10 bases between the two ends. Here the CDR3 reads CASRQGSGYTF. CDR3 bases: TGTGCCAGTAGGCAGGGATCAGGCTACACCTTC.

This clone appeared once. This rearrangement joins TRBV7-9 to TRBJ1-1; D uncertain. The CDR3 spans 14 residues. The germline V gene encodes CDR1 SEHNR and CDR2 FQNEAQ (reference sequence). The V gene lost 1 base and the J gene lost 1 base, with 7 bases spanning the gap. The CDR3: CASSLEAGNTEAFF. The CDR3, as DNA: TGTGCCAGCAGCTTAGAGGCGGGGAACACTGAAGCTTTCTTT.

A word on this clone: The same CDR3 arises from other DNA sequences in this sample as well. The genes are TRBV5-1 and TRBJ1-5, with 9 bases that match TRBD1. Germline CDR1 reads SGHRS; CDR2 reads YFSETQ. The CDR3 length is 14 residues. V dropped 4 bases and J dropped 5; count of bases not matched to a gene: 4. In nucleotides, the CDR3 is TGCGCCAGCAGCCGAACAGGGGGCGATCAGCCCCAGCATTTT. As protein: CASSRTGGDQPQHF.

J is TRBJ2-1 and V is TRBV2; TRBD1 agrees at 8 bases. Per germline, CDR1 SNHLY and CDR2 FYNNEI. V shed 1 base, J shed 4 bases, and the junction held 6 bases outside the gene matches. The CDR3 spans 16 residues. CDR3: CASSEVRTGRYNEQFF. CDR3 nucleotides: TGTGCCAGCAGTGAAGTGAGGACAGGGAGATACAATGAGCAGTTCTTC.

This chain connects TRBV6-1 to TRBJ1-2, with 7 nucleotides matching TRBD1. The CDR3 runs to 13 residues. After removal of 0 bases from V and 10 bases from J, the junction contained 5 bases not matched to a gene. Looked up from germline, CDR1 is MNHNS and CDR2 is SASEGT. The CDR3 DNA sequence: TGTGCCAGCAGTGAAGCAAACAGGGGTTACTACACCTTC. Its translation is CASSEANRGYYTF.

The chain has TRBV14 and TRBJ2-2, with D maybe TRBD1 (6 bases). Trimming cost V 0 bases and J 3 bases, with 11 bases left between them. This CDR3 contains 16 residues. Germline CDR1 is SGHDN and CDR2 is FVKESK. The CDR3 DNA follows: TGTGCCAGCAGCCAAGAACCAGGGGCGTACACCGGGGAGCTGTTTTTT. Translation: CASSQEPGAYTGELFF.

J is TRBJ1-1 and V is TRBV4-1; D unclear. Trimming cost V 1 base and J 1 base, with 13 bases left between them. Per the germline V gene, CDR1 is MGHRA and CDR2 is YSYEKL. This CDR3 contains 16 residues. This CDR3 reads CASSQVLTTRNTEAFF. DNA for the CDR3: TGCGCCAGCAGCCAAGTTTTAACCACGCGGAACACTGAAGCTTTCTTT.

The DNA for the CDR3 is TGTGCCAGCAGCTTAACGGACAGTGGGTTGAAGACCCAGTACTTC. Translating gives CASSLTDSGLKTQYF. The chain joins TRBV7-2 to TRBJ2-5, with a tentative D call TRBD1 (6 bases). This CDR3 has 15 amino acids. CDR1 and CDR2 from the germline V gene are SGHTA and FQGNSA. Trimming shortened V by 2 bases and J by 6 bases, and 16 bases separated the two germline ends.

This clone has a count of ten or more. The chain couples TRBV6-4 to TRBJ2-3, with unresolved D. Per germline, CDR1 MRHNA and CDR2 SNTAGT. The germline V and J ends were trimmed by 0 bases and 2 bases, with 9 bases remaining between them. The CDR3 is 15 amino acids. Here the CDR3 reads CASSDSVTATDTQYF. The CDR3 DNA follows: TGTGCCAGCAGTGACTCGGTTACAGCCACAGATACGCAGTATTTT.

The chain joins TRBV28 to TRBJ2-7; D might be TRBD2 (5 bases). The CDR3 is 14 residues long. CDR1 is MDHEN, CDR2 SYDVKM, per germline. Trimming took 3 bases from V and 2 from J, leaving 11 bases between them. CDR3 sequence reads: CASSLMEVAYEQYF. DNA for the CDR3: TGTGCCAGCAGTTTGATGGAGGTAGCCTACGAGCAGTACTTC. The full variable domain, rest sourced from reference TRBV28 and TRBJ2-7, is DVKVTQSSRYLVKRTGEKVFLECVQDMDHENMFWYRQDPGLGLRLIYFSYDVKMKEKGDIPEGYSVSREKKERFSLILESASTNQTSMYLCASSLMEVAYEQYFGPGTRLTVT.

This chain connects TRBV2 to TRBJ2-2; D is possibly TRBD1 (6 bases). In germline, CDR1 is SNHLY, CDR2 FYNNEI. The CDR3 has 15 amino acids. The germline V and J ends were trimmed by 2 bases and 6 bases, with 13 bases remaining between them. In nucleotides, the CDR3 is TGTGCCAGCAGTGAAACCTGGACAGACTCCGGGGAGCTGTTTTTT. Translating it yields CASSETWTDSGELFF.